These T cell receptor beta chains were read from a single sample in a study of PD-1 blockade in mismatch repair-deficient tumors. This table comes from immunoSEQ multiplex PCR, and its TCRdb copy is limited to in-frame clones, with some not included. The repertoire consists of about 34,000 clones, with over 80% occurring once and the leading ten covering 3% to 3.5%. Sequences were derived from PBMCs, sampled approximately 6 weeks after starting pembrolizumab. The receptors come from an adult with mismatch repair-deficient cancer. CDR3s include the opening cysteine and the closing phenylalanine or tryptophan. The D gene is left open where the match is weak. The size entry is marked missing in some rows and otherwise reads once, few, many or a size class.

V: TRBV7-9; J: TRBJ1-5; D: TRBD1; size: .; DNA: TGTGCCAGCAGCATCGGGACAGACAATCAGCCCCAGCATTTT; CDR3: CASSIGTDNQPQHF
V: TRBV11-2; J: TRBJ2-1; D: TRBD2; size: .; DNA: TGTGCCAGCAGCCCCTGGACTAGCGGGTTCAGGGGGAATGAGCAGTTCTTC; CDR3: CASSPWTSGFRGNEQFF
V: TRBV7-6; J: TRBJ2-1; D: TRBD2; size: .; DNA: TGTGCCAGCAGCCGAACTAGCGACTCCTACAATGAGCAGTTCTTC; CDR3: CASSRTSDSYNEQFF
V: TRBV19; J: TRBJ1-2; D: TRBD1; size: .; DNA: TGTGCCAGTAGTATGGAAGACAGGGCCTATGGCTACACCTTC; CDR3: CASSMEDRAYGYTF
V: TRBV7-3; J: TRBJ2-5; D: .; size: .; DNA: TGTGCCAGCAGCTTAACCCCTCCGGGACTCGGGGCCCCGGCCCAGTACTTC; CDR3: CASSLTPPGLGAPAQYF
V: TRBV7-8; J: TRBJ2-7; D: TRBD2; size: .; DNA: TGTGCCAGCAGCCCGAGGACTAGGGACTACGAGCAGTACTTC; CDR3: CASSPRTRDYEQYF
V: TRBV27; J: TRBJ2-7; D: TRBD2; size: .; DNA: TGTGCCAGCAGTTTAGGACTAGCGGGAGGGACCTCCTACGAGCAGTACTTC; CDR3: CASSLGLAGGTSYEQYF
V: TRBV2; J: TRBJ2-3; D: TRBD2; size: .; DNA: TGTGCCAGCAGTGAGGGGGACTATCACACAGATACGCAGTATTTT; CDR3: CASSEGDYHTDTQYF
V: TRBV9; J: TRBJ2-3; D: TRBD1; size: .; DNA: TGTGCCAGCAGCGGATTTACAGGGGCGGGCACAGATACGCAGTATTTT; CDR3: CASSGFTGAGTDTQYF
V: TRBV27; J: TRBJ2-2; D: .; size: .; DNA: TGTGCCAGCAGTCTCGGAGCGGCCACCGGGGAGCTGTTTTTT; CDR3: CASSLGAATGELFF
V: TRBV15; J: TRBJ1-5; D: TRBD1; size: .; DNA: TGTGCCACCAGCAGGGGACAGGGAGAGGCCAATCAGCCCCAGCATTTT; CDR3: CATSRGQGEANQPQHF
V: TRBV9; J: TRBJ2-1; D: TRBD1; size: .; DNA: TGTGCCAGCAGCGAAACAGGGGACACCTACAATGAGCAGTTCTTC; CDR3: CASSETGDTYNEQFF
V: TRBV10-3; J: TRBJ2-2; D: .; size: .; DNA: TGTGCCATCAGTGAGTCGGCGACTACTACCCCCGGGGAGCTGTTTTTT; CDR3: CAISESATTTPGELFF
V: TRBV10-3; J: TRBJ2-7; D: TRBD1; size: .; DNA: TGTGCCATCAGTGACTGGACAGGGTCCTACGAGCAGTACTTC; CDR3: CAISDWTGSYEQYF
V: TRBV6-4; J: TRBJ2-3; D: TRBD1; size: .; DNA: TGTGCCAGCAGTGACTCGACAGGGCCAGATACGCAGTATTTT; CDR3: CASSDSTGPDTQYF
V: TRBV2; J: TRBJ2-7; D: .; size: few; DNA: TGTGCCAGCAGTGAGTTTATGAGGGTCGAGCAGTACTTC; CDR3: CASSEFMRVEQYF
V: TRBV10-3; J: TRBJ2-5; D: TRBD2; size: .; DNA: TGTGCCATCAGTGAGCCGCCCGGGACTAGCGGAGACTTAGGGACCCAGTACTTC; CDR3: CAISEPPGTSGDLGTQYF
V: TRBV7-2; J: TRBJ2-7; D: TRBD2; size: .; DNA: TGTGCCAGCAGCTCGGGACTAGCGGGAGTGAGCGAGCAGTACTTC; CDR3: CASSSGLAGVSEQYF
V: TRBV30; J: TRBJ2-1; D: .; size: .; DNA: TGTGCCTGGAGGGGCGAGAACTCCTACAATGAGCAGTTCTTC; CDR3: CAWRGENSYNEQFF
V: TRBV15; J: TRBJ2-7; D: TRBD2; size: once; DNA: TGTGCCACAAACCCGACTAGCGGAGTTCCTTTAGAGCAGTACTTC; CDR3: CATNPTSGVPLEQYF
V: TRBV4-2; J: TRBJ2-2; D: TRBD2; size: .; DNA: TGTGCCAGCAGGCGCGGGCTAGCGGGGGCCGGGGAGCTGTTTTTT; CDR3: CASRRGLAGAGELFF
V: TRBV19; J: TRBJ1-1; D: .; size: .; DNA: TGTGCCAGTAGTGGAGGGAGAGGGGAGGGCACTGAAGCTTTCTTT; CDR3: CASSGGRGEGTEAFF
V: TRBV7-2; J: TRBJ2-2; D: TRBD1; size: .; DNA: TGTGCCAGCAGCTTAGTAAGGGGGCGCACCGGGGAGCTGTTTTTT; CDR3: CASSLVRGRTGELFF
V: TRBV13; J: TRBJ2-7; D: .; size: .; DNA: TGTGCCAGCAGCTTCCTGAGGGGGAGCTCCTACGAGCAGTACTTC; CDR3: CASSFLRGSSYEQYF
V: TRBV5-1; J: TRBJ1-4; D: TRBD1; size: .; DNA: TGCGCCAGCAGCCTTAGTGGGACAGGAGAAAAACTGTTTTTT; CDR3: CASSLSGTGEKLFF
V: TRBV29-1; J: TRBJ2-2; D: .; size: .; DNA: TGCAGCGTGAGCGATAGCGGCTTGTCGAACACCGGGGAGCTGTTTTTT; CDR3: CSVSDSGLSNTGELFF
V: TRBV13; J: TRBJ1-5; D: .; size: .; DNA: TGTGCCAGCAGCTTTTCGGGGGACAATCAGCCCCAGCATTTT; CDR3: CASSFSGDNQPQHF
V: TRBV6-5; J: TRBJ2-7; D: TRBD1; size: .; DNA: TGTGCCAGCAGTTACTGGACAGGGAACGAGCAGTACTTC; CDR3: CASSYWTGNEQYF
V: TRBV5-5; J: TRBJ1-5; D: .; size: .; DNA: TGTGCCAGCAGCCCCACTGGGGCGGCCGATAGCAATCAGCCCCAGCATTTT; CDR3: CASSPTGAADSNQPQHF
V: TRBV11-2; J: TRBJ1-1; D: .; size: once; DNA: TGTGCCAGCAGGAGAACCAGGGAAGCGAACACTGAAGCTTTCTTT; CDR3: CASRRTREANTEAFF
V: TRBV11-2; J: TRBJ2-7; D: TRBD2; size: few; DNA: TGTGCCAGCAGCTTAGTTTCCAGCGGGGAGCTCGAGCAGTACTTC; CDR3: CASSLVSSGELEQYF
V: TRBV28; J: TRBJ1-2; D: .; size: .; DNA: TGTGCCAGCAGCGTGAACTATGGCTACACCTTC; CDR3: CASSVNYGYTF
V: TRBV27; J: TRBJ2-7; D: TRBD2; size: .; DNA: TGTGCCAGCAGTTTCCTTCGTCCTAGCGGGATGGGCTACGAGCAGTACTTC; CDR3: CASSFLRPSGMGYEQYF